Below are 8 T cell receptor beta chains sequenced from a single sample in a study of T cell changes during pregnancy in multiple sclerosis. Only in-frame clones appear in the TCRdb table, and some are missing; sequencing was by immunoSEQ multiplex PCR. The data contain about 35,000 clones, 93% of them singletons. Sequencing was performed on CD4+ T cells from peripheral blood mononuclear cells, taken in the first trimester of pregnancy. These receptors were obtained from a female donor with multiple sclerosis, enrolled in a pregnancy study.

This clone was seen only once. V gene TRBV6-1 combines with J gene TRBJ2-1; 9 nucleotides line up with TRBD1. Germline-derived CDR1 and CDR2 are MNHNS and SASEGT. This CDR3 contains 13 residues. With V trimmed by 6 bases and J by 6 bases, 3 bases remained unmatched. CDR3 DNA sequence: TGTGCCAGCAGCCTGGGACAGGGCAATGAGCAGTTCTTC. Its translation: CASSLGQGNEQFF.

This chain uses TRBV7-6 with TRBJ2-3; a possible D gene is TRBD1 (7 bases). The CDR3 spans 15 residues. From germline, CDR1 is SGHVS and CDR2 FNYEAQ. V shed 5 bases and J shed 3 bases, with 15 bases lying between them. CDR3: CASSSYRGGTDTQYF. CDR3 coding DNA: TGTGCCAGCAGCAGTTACAGGGGAGGAACAGATACGCAGTATTTT.

The gene calls are TRBV28 and TRBJ2-1; TRBD1 aligns across 9 bases. The CDR3 is 15 amino acids. In germline, CDR1 is MDHEN, CDR2 SYDVKM. The junction had 8 bases not matched to a gene; V was cut back by 6 bases and J by 5 bases. CDR3 DNA sequence: TGTGCCAGCAGCCAAACGGGACAGGGCCACAATGAGCAGTTCTTC. This codes for CASSQTGQGHNEQFF.

This clone has only one observation. In DNA form, the CDR3 reads TGTGCCAGCAGCCCCTCTGGAGGGGAGAGCTCCTACGAGCAGTACTTC. Residues: CASSPSGGESSYEQYF. The V and J genes are TRBV7-2 and TRBJ2-7; possibly TRBD2 for D (6 bases). In germline, CDR1 is SGHTA, CDR2 FQGNSA. This CDR3 spans 16 amino acids. V lost 5 bases to trimming and J lost 0 bases, with 17 bases between them.

The chain carries TRBV5-1 and TRBJ2-7, with 7 nucleotides matching TRBD1. The CDR3 totals 15 residues. V was pared by 2 bases and J by 5 bases, with 10 bases of the junction left unmatched. Per the germline V gene, CDR1 is SGHRS and CDR2 is YFSETQ. CDR3 region: CASSLELRGSNEQYF. The CDR3 region has the DNA TGCGCCAGCAGCTTAGAACTCAGGGGGTCGAACGAGCAGTACTTC.

This chain connects TRBV7-2 to TRBJ1-1; D ambiguous. The CDR3 has 13 residues. Germline CDR1 is SGHTA and CDR2 is FQGNSA. V was cut by 1 base and J by 1 base, with 4 bases left in between. Here the CDR3 reads CASSLERNTEAFF. Written as DNA, the CDR3 is TGTGCCAGCAGCTTAGAGAGGAACACTGAAGCTTTCTTT.

A few counts support this clone. The chain has TRBV7-3 and TRBJ2-5, with 8 bases aligning to TRBD2. V was pared by 0 bases and J by 3 bases, with 3 bases of the junction left unmatched. The CDR3 consists of 15 residues. Germline V gives CDR1 SGHTA, CDR2 FQGTGA. The CDR3: CASSLTVAGKETQYF. The CDR3 DNA reads TGTGCCAGCAGCTTAACGGTAGCGGGGAAAGAGACCCAGTACTTC.

CDR3 loop: CASSMGQGHTDTQYF. The CDR3 coding sequence is TGTGCCAGTAGTATGGGACAGGGCCACACAGATACGCAGTATTTT. The chain uses TRBV19 and TRBJ2-3; 9 bases map to TRBD1. With 3 bases clipped from V and 2 bases from J, the junction kept 3 bases outside the gene matches. Germline V gene data show CDR1 as LNHDA and CDR2 as SQIVND (reference sequence). The length of the CDR3 is 15 residues.